This T cell receptor beta chain was captured in a study of cytomegalovirus exposure and HLA in healthy donors. General study results and limits: Researchers catalogued roughly 170 TCR beta chains as cytomegalovirus-associated.

This CDR3 has 12 amino acids. From germline, CDR1 is SQVTM and CDR2 ANQGSEA. The V end was cut by 8 bases, the J end by 7 bases, with 17 bases between. The PCR employed 60 Vbeta primers together with 13 Jbeta primers. Profiling relied on immunoSEQ multiplex PCR, and the TCRdb table lists in-frame clones only, not all of them. The sample records about 200,000 clones, almost 80% being singletons. To note about this clone: Its antigen is not identified.

The rearrangement uses TRBV29-1 and TRBJ1-1; the D is unclear. Sequencing input: PBMCs. This clonotype was obtained from a male donor in good health and CMV-seronegative. CDR3 residues: CSMSRGGVEAFF. CDR3 nucleotide sequence: TGCAGCATGTCACGGGGTGGCGTTGAAGCTTTCTTT.